This passage covers 11 T cell receptor beta chains from one sample sequenced in a study of T cell repertoires and HLA-DP antigens. Repertoires were generated with immunoSEQ multiplex PCR, while TCRdb's copy carries only in-frame clones and drops some. The sample yields roughly 120,000 clones, around 92% seen once. These receptors' antigens are unknown. The specimen was CD4+ T cells from PBMCs. These receptors were taken from a woman younger than 35 in good health and CMV-seronegative.

The chain employs TRBV10-3 and TRBJ2-2; TRBD1 agrees at 8 bases. Germline V gives CDR1 ENHRY, CDR2 SYGVKD. The length of the CDR3 is 15 residues. Losses at the gene ends were 3 bases for V and 1 base for J; bases not matched to a gene: 1. CDR3 loop: CAISEDRGNTGELFF. CDR3 DNA sequence: TGTGCCATCAGTGAAGACAGGGGGAACACCGGGGAGCTGTTTTTT.

J is TRBJ2-1 and V is TRBV19, with TRBD2 matching over 8 bases. The CDR3 totals 15 residues. CDR1 LNHDA and CDR2 SQIVND come from the germline V gene (reference sequence). V shed 2 bases and J 9 bases; nucleotides not matched to a gene: 9. CDR3 coding DNA: TGTGCCAGTAGTATAAGGAGCGGGAGAGTCGGTGAGCAGTTCTTC. Protein product: CASSIRSGRVGEQFF. Filled out from reference TRBV19 and TRBJ2-1, the complete variable domain reads DGGITQSPKYLFRKEGQNVTLSCEQNLNHDAMYWYRQDPGQGLRLIYYSQIVNDFQKGDIAEGYSVSREKKESFPLTVTSAQKNPTAFYLCASSIRSGRVGEQFFGPGTRLTVL.

The count of this clone is one. The chain links TRBV19 to TRBJ2-6; D unclear. The CDR3 contains 14 residues. Germline V gene data show CDR1 as LNHDA and CDR2 as SQIVND (reference sequence). V was clipped by 0 bases and J by 12 bases, with 12 bases between them. The CDR3 here is CASSIDPTVRVLTF. The CDR3 DNA reads as TGTGCCAGTAGTATAGATCCCACTGTCCGCGTCCTGACTTTC.

This sequence joins TRBV27 and TRBJ2-7; 7 bases align to TRBD1. J was trimmed by 2 bases and V by 6 bases; bases with no gene match: 4. There are 13 residues in the CDR3. In germline, CDR1 is MNHEY, CDR2 SMNVEV (reference sequence). CDR3 sequence: CASRKGQTYEQYF. CDR3 DNA: TGTGCCAGCAGAAAGGGACAGACCTACGAGCAGTACTTC.

The count of this clone is one. The rearrangement links TRBV5-1 to TRBJ1-2, with D perhaps matching TRBD1 (5 bases). Trimming shortened V by 4 bases and J by 6 bases, and 19 bases separated the two germline ends. CDR3 length: 15 residues. Germline V gene sequence: CDR1 SGHRS, CDR2 YFSETQ. The CDR3 DNA follows: TGCGCCAGCAGCACGGGTCCGTGGGACTTTGATGGCTACACCTTC. This translates into CASSTGPWDFDGYTF. Using reference TRBV5-1 and TRBJ1-2 for the parts outside the CDR3, the full variable domain is KAGVTQTPRYLIKTRGQQVTLSCSPISGHRSVSWYQQTPGQGLQFLFEYFSETQRNKGNFPGRFSGRQFSNSRSEMNVSTLELGDSALYLCASSTGPWDFDGYTFGSGTRLTVV.

This sequence joins TRBV18 and TRBJ1-2; unclear D gene. V lost 1 base to trimming and J lost 4 bases, with 16 bases between them. The CDR3 has 16 amino acids. In germline, CDR1 is KGHSH, CDR2 LQKENI. In DNA form, the CDR3 reads TGTGCCAGCTCACCACGGGAGAAGGGTTCTGTCTATGGCTACACCTTC. It is translated as CASSPREKGSVYGYTF.

The chain uses TRBV28 and TRBJ1-6; TRBD1 is a possible D gene (5 bases). Germline V gives CDR1 MDHEN, CDR2 SYDVKM. The CDR3 is made up of 15 amino acids. V lost 0 bases and J 5 bases, leaving 8 bases between the germline ends. The CDR3 region is CASSLWGVDNSPLHF. In DNA, the CDR3 is TGTGCCAGCAGTTTATGGGGGGTGGATAATTCACCCCTCCACTTT.

Written as DNA, the CDR3 is TGTGCCATCAGGGCAGGGCTAACTGGAAACACCATATATTTT. This sequence encodes CAIRAGLTGNTIYF. The chain employs TRBV10-3 and TRBJ1-3; tentatively, D is TRBD1 (5 bases). The germline gives CDR1 ENHRY, CDR2 SYGVKD. With 6 bases removed from V and 2 bases from J, the gap between germline ends came to 11 bases. The CDR3 is made up of 14 amino acids.

This clone showed up just once. The rearrangement uses TRBV6-5 and TRBJ2-1; 8 nucleotides line up with TRBD2. The CDR3 spans 13 residues. Germline CDR1 MNHEY, CDR2 SVGAGI. V trimming: 7 bases; J trimming: 8 bases; junction bases outside the gene matches: 7. The chain's CDR3 is CASTQPGGYEQFF. CDR3 coding DNA: TGTGCCAGCACCCAACCGGGAGGGTATGAGCAGTTCTTC.

The V call is TRBV9, the J call TRBJ2-6, with TRBD1 as a possible D gene (6 bases). Trimming removed 4 bases from V and 4 bases from J, with 15 bases in between. The CDR3 extends over 16 amino acids. Per germline, CDR1 SGDLS and CDR2 YYNGEE. The CDR3 DNA follows: TGTGCCAGCAGCTTCTCCACAGGGTCCGGGGCCAACGTCCTGACTTTC. Its translation: CASSFSTGSGANVLTF.

The chain joins TRBV6-6 to TRBJ2-1; 9 bases match TRBD2. CDR3 size: 14 residues. V gave up 6 bases and J gave up 7 bases; unmatched junction bases: 7. Germline assignment: CDR1 MNHNY and CDR2 SVGAGI (reference sequence). The CDR3: CASRISGRANEQFF. The CDR3 DNA is TGTGCCAGCAGGATTAGCGGGAGAGCTAATGAGCAGTTCTTC.